What follows are 28 T cell receptor beta chains derived from one specimen sequenced in a study of OX40 agonist ivuxolimab in advanced cancers. Measured with immunoSEQ multiplex PCR; TCRdb has only the in-frame clones, and not every one. The sample records approximately 87,000 clones, about nine tenths being singletons. This specimen was CD4+ or CD8+ T cells sorted from blood, taken in a trial of the OX40 agonist ivuxolimab. These receptors were taken from an adult with an advanced solid tumor such as melanoma, head and neck, liver or kidney cancer.

V gene TRBV29-1 combines with J gene TRBJ2-7, with D perhaps TRBD1 or TRBD2 (5 bases each). Deletions cut 4 bases from V and 7 bases from J, with 20 bases between. In germline, CDR1 is SQVTM, CDR2 ANQGSEA. The length of the CDR3 is 14 residues. In DNA, the CDR3 is TGCAGCGTTGGGCGGCAGGGAGTCTTGGGGGAGCAGTACTTC. Amino acids: CSVGRQGVLGEQYF.

CDR3 residues: CASSPRQDPNYGYTF. The CDR3 nucleotides read TGTGCCAGCAGCCCCAGACAGGATCCTAACTATGGCTACACCTTC. The rearrangement links TRBV9 to TRBJ1-2, with D perhaps matching TRBD1 (6 bases). This CDR3 has 15 amino acids. V was cut by 4 bases and J by 0 bases, with 13 bases left in between. Germline loops: CDR1 SGDLS, CDR2 YYNGEE.

The gene calls are TRBV6-1 and TRBJ2-7; a weak D match, TRBD1 (6 bases). Germline V CDR1 and CDR2: MNHNS, SASEGT. Trimming shortened V by 5 bases and J by 0 bases, and 14 bases separated the two germline ends. The CDR3 runs to 15 residues. The CDR3, as DNA: TGTGCCAGCAGTACCCAGGGGACCCTCTCCTACGAGCAGTACTTC. Amino acids: CASSTQGTLSYEQYF.

A single count supports this clone. The chain is built from TRBV19 and TRBJ2-2, with D maybe TRBD2 (5 bases). CDR3 length: 16 residues. Germline V CDR1 and CDR2: LNHDA, SQIVND (reference sequence). Trimming removed 5 bases at V and 2 bases at J, with 15 bases between. The CDR3: CASSSPPGVNTGELFF. As DNA, the CDR3 is TGTGCCAGTAGTTCTCCCCCCGGGGTAAACACCGGGGAGCTGTTTTTT.

The CDR3 here is CASSPQREWAKNIQYF. The CDR3 region has the DNA TGTGCCAGTAGTCCTCAGCGGGAGTGGGCCAAAAACATTCAGTACTTC. The chain carries TRBV19 and TRBJ2-4; 8 bases are shared with TRBD2. The trim removed 5 bases at V and 1 base at J, leaving 7 bases unmatched. The length of the CDR3 is 16 residues. The germline CDR1 and CDR2 sequences are LNHDA and SQIVND (reference sequence).

The J gene is TRBJ2-3, the V gene TRBV5-1, with 7 bases identical to TRBD1. V shed 5 bases, J shed 2 bases, and the junction held 5 bases outside the gene matches. Germline V CDR1 and CDR2: SGHRS, YFSETQ. The CDR3 spans 14 residues. CDR3 residues: CASRPQGVTDTQYF. In DNA form, the CDR3 reads TGCGCCAGCAGACCCCAGGGGGTCACAGATACGCAGTATTTT.

The CDR3 sequence is CASSPGQNNSPLHF. In nucleotides, the CDR3 is TGCGCCAGCAGCCCGGGACAGAATAATTCACCCCTCCACTTT. The rearrangement links TRBV5-1 to TRBJ1-6; TRBD1 matches at 7 bases. Trimming took 4 bases from V and 5 from J; bases not matched to a gene: 3. Germline V gives CDR1 SGHRS, CDR2 YFSETQ. This CDR3 is built from 14 residues.

The V and J genes are TRBV10-3 and TRBJ2-1, with 8 bases identical to TRBD1. The CDR3 contains 16 residues. Germline-derived CDR1 and CDR2 are ENHRY and SYGVKD. V dropped 8 bases and J dropped 5; count of bases not matched to a gene: 14. The DNA for the CDR3 is TGTGCCATCCGTACTACGGACAGGGAAACGAACAATGAGCAGTTCTTC. Encoded protein: CAIRTTDRETNNEQFF.

This sequence joins TRBV18 and TRBJ2-7, with 11 nucleotides matching TRBD2. CDR3 size: 20 residues. Germline CDR1 and CDR2: KGHSH and LQKENI. The V and J ends lost 1 base and 0 bases, in that order; junction bases with no gene match: 14. The CDR3 sequence is CASSPRSLAGEGWSSYEQYF. CDR3 DNA sequence: TGTGCCAGCTCACCACGGTCACTAGCGGGAGAAGGCTGGAGCTCCTACGAGCAGTACTTC.

This chain uses TRBV2 with TRBJ1-1; D is unclear. This CDR3 region has 12 residues. The germline gives CDR1 SNHLY, CDR2 FYNNEI. V lost 1 base to trimming and J lost 11 bases, with 11 bases between them. This CDR3 is CASSEGGIRAFF. The CDR3 coding sequence is TGTGCCAGCAGTGAAGGAGGGATTCGGGCTTTCTTT.

The J gene is TRBJ2-2, the V gene TRBV19; 13 bases fit TRBD2. V trimming: 5 bases; J trimming: 2 bases; junction bases outside the gene matches: 2. The CDR3 contains 16 residues. The germline V gene has CDR1 LNHDA and CDR2 SQIVND (reference sequence). The CDR3 nucleotides are TGTGCCAGTAGTGTGGGACTAGCGGGAAACACCGGGGAGCTGTTTTTT. This sequence encodes CASSVGLAGNTGELFF.

The V and J genes are TRBV2 and TRBJ1-2; no clear D gene. Trimming took 5 bases from V and 4 from J, leaving 11 bases between them. Germline CDR1 and CDR2: SNHLY and FYNNEI. The CDR3 covers 13 residues. The CDR3 is CASSREGIYGYTF. CDR3 nucleotide sequence: TGTGCCAGCAGTCGGGAGGGAATCTATGGCTACACCTTC.

This chain uses TRBV7-9 with TRBJ2-5; D uncertain. The CDR3 runs to 13 residues. CDR1 and CDR2 from the germline V gene are SEHNR and FQNEAQ (reference sequence). Trimming removed 3 bases from V and 5 bases from J, with 10 bases in between. DNA of the CDR3: TGTGCCAGCAGCTTGGATCTGAGGGAGACCCAGTACTTC. It specifies CASSLDLRETQYF. Drawing the rest from reference TRBV7-9 and TRBJ2-5, the complete variable domain is DTGVSQNPRHKITKRGQNVTFRCDPISEHNRLYWYRQTLGQGPEFLTYFQNEAQLEKSRLLSDRFSAERPKGSFSTLEIQRTEQGDSAMYLCASSLDLRETQYFGPGTRLLVL.

This clone was found a few times. The chain is built from TRBV19 and TRBJ2-1, with 9 positions matching TRBD1. CDR3 size: 14 residues. Germline-derived CDR1 and CDR2 are LNHDA and SQIVND (reference sequence). Trimming removed 5 bases from V and 6 bases from J; junction bases left unmatched: 5. This chain's CDR3 is CASSRQQGANEQFF. The CDR3 DNA is TGTGCCAGTAGTCGCCAACAGGGGGCCAATGAGCAGTTCTTC. Based on the CDR3 plus reference TRBV19 and TRBJ2-1, the full variable domain is DGGITQSPKYLFRKEGQNVTLSCEQNLNHDAMYWYRQDPGQGLRLIYYSQIVNDFQKGDIAEGYSVSREKKESFPLTVTSAQKNPTAFYLCASSRQQGANEQFFGPGTRLTVL.

CDR3 sequence (DNA): TGTGCCTGGAGTGTAGGGGTTTTCAGGGAGACCCAGTACTTC. Translated: CAWSVGVFRETQYF. The chain uses TRBV30 and TRBJ2-5, with TRBD1 as a possible D gene (5 bases). CDR3 length equals 14 residues. Germline V gene lookup returns CDR1 GTSNPN and CDR2 SVGIG (reference sequence). V lost 0 bases to trimming and J lost 5 bases, with 13 bases between them.

The rearrangement joins TRBV10-1 to TRBJ2-7, with 15 bases fitting TRBD2. V lost 6 bases, J lost 6 bases, and 18 bases stayed unmatched. The CDR3 length is 19 residues. Per the germline V gene, CDR1 is WNHNN and CDR2 is SYGVQD (reference sequence). CDR3 amino acids: CASSRTSGRVFLNSSEQYF. DNA for the CDR3: TGCGCCAGCAGCCGGACTAGCGGGAGGGTCTTTTTGAATAGTAGCGAGCAGTACTTC.

The chain couples TRBV5-1 to TRBJ1-1, with D perhaps TRBD1 (5 bases). V was pared by 0 bases and J by 1 base, with 7 bases between. Germline lookup yields CDR1 SGHRS and CDR2 YFSETQ. The CDR3 contains 14 residues. CDR3 DNA: TGCGCCAGCAGCTTGGACGGACAGAACACTGAAGCTTTCTTT. This encodes CASSLDGQNTEAFF. The variable domain in full, completed from reference TRBV5-1 and TRBJ1-1, reads KAGVTQTPRYLIKTRGQQVTLSCSPISGHRSVSWYQQTPGQGLQFLFEYFSETQRNKGNFPGRFSGRQFSNSRSEMNVSTLELGDSALYLCASSLDGQNTEAFFGQGTRLTVV.

This rearrangement joins TRBV6-1 to TRBJ2-7; D is uncertain. The CDR3 has 14 amino acids. Trimming pared 8 bases from V and 3 bases from J, leaving 17 bases between. Per the germline V gene, CDR1 is MNHNS and CDR2 is SASEGT. The CDR3 protein is CASSLGNTIYEQYF. The CDR3 nucleotides are TGTGCCAGCTCTTTGGGGAATACAATCTACGAGCAGTACTTC.

This chain links TRBV11-2 with TRBJ2-3; D call uncertain. Trimming stripped 6 bases from V and 8 bases from J, with 9 bases between. Germline V gives CDR1 SGHAT, CDR2 FQNNGV. This CDR3 is 11 amino acids long. CDR3: CASSHWGTQYF. The CDR3 nucleotides are TGTGCCAGCAGTCACTGGGGTACGCAGTATTTT.

The chain employs TRBV5-1 and TRBJ1-3; D unclear. Trimming left V 0 bases short and J 0 bases short, with 7 bases between. Germline CDR1 reads SGHRS; CDR2 reads YFSETQ. The CDR3 runs to 15 residues. DNA for the CDR3: TGCGCCAGCAGCTTGGAACCGAACTCTGGAAACACCATATATTTT. Translation gives CASSLEPNSGNTIYF.

CDR3 coding DNA: TGTGCCAGCAGATTCGATACAGGGAACACCGGGGAGCTGTTTTTT. The encoded protein is CASRFDTGNTGELFF. The J gene is TRBJ2-2, the V gene TRBV2, with D perhaps TRBD1 (5 bases). Looked up from germline, CDR1 is SNHLY and CDR2 is FYNNEI. V lost 6 bases, J lost 1 base, and 12 bases lay in between. This CDR3 spans 15 amino acids.

J is TRBJ2-5 and V is TRBV30; 8 nucleotides agree with TRBD1. V was clipped by 0 bases and J by 1 base; unmatched bases: 1. The CDR3 loop spans 14 amino acids. Germline loops: CDR1 GTSNPN, CDR2 SVGIG (reference sequence). CDR3 region: CAWSVGTGQETQYF. CDR3 nucleotides: TGTGCCTGGAGTGTAGGGACAGGCCAAGAGACCCAGTACTTC.

The chain links TRBV10-2 to TRBJ2-3; 7 nucleotides agree with TRBD1. After removal of 9 bases from V and 2 bases from J, the junction contained 8 bases not matched to a gene. The CDR3 is 14 amino acids. The germline V gene has CDR1 WSHSY and CDR2 SAAADI. This CDR3 reads CASRDRLSTDTQYF. CDR3 in DNA: TGCGCCAGTCGGGACAGACTATCCACAGATACGCAGTATTTT.

This clone was picked up one time. This sequence joins TRBV21-1 and TRBJ1-1; the table's D gene call, TRBD1, was not cross checked with the DNA. TRBV21-1 constitutes a pseudogene. The CDR3 runs to 15 residues. This chain's CDR3 is CASITAGTVNTEAFF. The CDR3 coding sequence is TGTGCCAGCATCACCGCGGGGACAGTGAACACTGAAGCTTTCTTT.

This chain links TRBV14 with TRBJ2-7; either TRBD1 or TRBD2 may fit D (5 bases each). CDR1 is SGHDN and CDR2 is FVKESK in the germline V gene. The CDR3 runs 13 residues. V lost 1 base, J lost 7 bases, and 11 bases lay in between. CDR3 DNA: TGTGCCAGCAGCCAAGCAGGGAGTCGTGAGCAGTACTTC. It is translated as CASSQAGSREQYF.

The chain recombines TRBV5-1 with TRBJ2-7; TRBD1 might be the D (6 bases). The CDR3 has 13 residues. V was cut by 3 bases and J by 6 bases, with 13 bases left in between. CDR1 SGHRS and CDR2 YFSETQ come from the germline V gene. The CDR3 nucleotides read TGCGCCAGCAGCTATCAAGGACAGCGCGAGCAGTACTTC. Its translation is CASSYQGQREQYF. Complete variable domain (other parts from reference TRBV5-1 and TRBJ2-7): KAGVTQTPRYLIKTRGQQVTLSCSPISGHRSVSWYQQTPGQGLQFLFEYFSETQRNKGNFPGRFSGRQFSNSRSEMNVSTLELGDSALYLCASSYQGQREQYFGPGTRLTVT.

The CDR3 loop is CASSLASGSQSYEQYF. The CDR3 region has the DNA TGCGCCAGCAGCTTGGCTAGCGGGAGTCAGTCCTACGAGCAGTACTTC. The chain employs TRBV5-1 and TRBJ2-7; TRBD2 matches at 10 bases. This CDR3 comprises 16 residues. With 0 bases clipped from V and 1 base from J, the junction kept 4 bases outside the gene matches. Germline CDR1 SGHRS, CDR2 YFSETQ.

The chain uses TRBV6-1 and TRBJ2-7; D remains ambiguous. In germline, CDR1 is MNHNS, CDR2 SASEGT. With 6 bases removed from V and 2 bases from J, the gap between germline ends came to 14 bases. This CDR3 has 14 amino acids. The CDR3 bases are TGTGCCAGCAGCGCAGACACGGCCGCCTACGAGCAGTACTTC. Translation gives CASSADTAAYEQYF.